This T cell receptor (beta chain) was sequenced in a study of CD8 T cells in Susac syndrome. Study information: Clinical remission applied to 8 or 9 sequenced Susac syndrome patients, and about six had active disease. Treatment at blood withdrawal was none, corticosteroids, or intravenous immunoglobulin alone in Susac syndrome patients.

The RNA, 0.5 to 1 ug, was put through reverse transcription using random hexamers. By means of immunoSEQ multiplex PCR, TCR beta CDR3 spanning 54 Vbeta and 13 Jbeta underwent amplification. TCRdb used MiXCR to reprocess the immunoSEQ multiplex PCR reads, holding one entry per CDR3 protein. The table lists hundreds of thousands of distinct CDR3 sequences, approximately 94% of them singletons, with approximately 0.15% in the top ten. The CDR3 consists of 16 residues. Trimming took off 7 bases at V and 1 base at J, with 19 bases between the two ends. This TCR was sampled from a human donor with Susac syndrome. The sequenced sample consisted of CD4+ T cells from PBMCs. This sequence joins TRBV12-3 or TRBV12-4 and TRBJ1-1, with D maybe TRBD1 (6 bases). The CDR3 sequence: CASTSMGGQGNTEAFF. In DNA form, the CDR3 reads TGTGCCAGCACCTCCATGGGGGGGCAGGGGAACACTGAAGCTTTCTTT.